This TCR beta chain was sequenced during a study of response to subunit inactivated influenza vaccine. Study conclusions and caveats: T cells newly recruited by each seasonal influenza vaccination are few, the authors suggested.

MiXCR, run by TCRdb on the RT-PCR reads, gives a single entry per CDR3 protein. Among roughly 700,000 distinct CDR3 sequences listed, around 14% were seen once. A remark on this clonotype: Its antigen remains unidentified.

The germline gives CDR1 MNHEY, CDR2 SMNVEV (reference sequence). The CDR3 is made up of 17 amino acids. Germline trimming cut 7 bases from V and 3 bases from J; bases unmatched to any gene: 14. The receptor was derived from a man aged 45-60 years who received an inactivated influenza vaccine. The starting material was PBMCs from blood, obtained 14 to 15 days before vaccination. J is TRBJ1-5 and V is TRBV27; 8 bases are a match to TRBD1. CDR3 loop: CASTTLKDRATNQPQHF. The CDR3 nucleotides read TGTGCCAGCACCACTCTTAAGGACAGGGCCACCAATCAGCCCCAGCATTTT.